A single sample gave rise to the 26 T cell receptor beta chains below, sequenced in a study of shared clonotypes between healthy human individuals. The repertoire was sequenced with immunoSEQ multiplex PCR; TCRdb's copy has only in-frame clones and lacks some. In the table there are some 2,000,000 clones, 85% to 95% of which are singletons. Sequenced material: naive CD4+ T cells sorted from blood. Subset described: CD45RA+ positively selected. The receptors come from a man aged 18 to 35 in good health.

The chain is built from TRBV5-1 and TRBJ2-5; 10 bases fit TRBD2. After removal of 5 bases from V and 5 bases from J, the junction contained 9 bases not matched to a gene. This CDR3 has 15 amino acids. The germline gives CDR1 SGHRS, CDR2 YFSETQ. The CDR3 sequence is CASSQLAGGMETQYF. CDR3 DNA: TGCGCCAGCAGTCAATTAGCGGGGGGTATGGAGACCCAGTACTTC.

The chain links TRBV18 to TRBJ2-3; TRBD1 matches at 7 bases. J lost 2 bases, V lost 3 bases, and 5 bases had no gene match. Looked up from germline, CDR1 is KGHSH and CDR2 is LQKENI. CDR3 length: 15 residues. The CDR3 spells CASSPPGQNTDTQYF. Written as DNA, the CDR3 is TGTGCCAGCTCACCCCCGGGACAGAACACAGATACGCAGTATTTT.

J is TRBJ2-1 and V is TRBV29-1; D is unclear. The CDR3 has 12 residues. V gave up 6 bases and J gave up 8 bases, with 14 bases separating them. Germline values: CDR1 SQVTM, CDR2 ANQGSEA. The CDR3 region is CSVPRGVDEQFF. CDR3 DNA: TGCAGCGTCCCCCGTGGGGTCGATGAGCAGTTCTTC.

The rearrangement links TRBV23-1 to TRBJ2-2, with TRBD1 matching over 11 bases. TRBV23-1 is designated an ORF whose function remains uncertain. V shed 0 bases and J 4 bases; nucleotides not matched to a gene: 7. The CDR3 contains 18 residues. The CDR3 DNA reads as TGCGCCAGCAGTCAATCGTCGCGTGGGACAGGGGGCACCGGGGAGCTGTTTTTT. Its protein is CASSQSSRGTGGTGELFF.

The chain recombines TRBV2 with TRBJ2-5, with TRBD2 matching over 8 bases. V was pared by 10 bases and J by 10 bases, with 11 bases of the junction left unmatched. The CDR3 spans 12 residues. Germline loops: CDR1 SNHLY, CDR2 FYNNEI. CDR3 in amino acids: CAISGLDFNQYF. The CDR3 coding sequence is TGTGCCATTTCGGGACTAGATTTCAACCAGTACTTC.

The chain joins TRBV10-3 to TRBJ2-5; possibly TRBD1 for D (6 bases). This CDR3 comprises 15 residues. Germline V gene lookup returns CDR1 ENHRY and CDR2 SYGVKD. V shed 0 bases and J shed 2 bases, with 10 bases lying between them. In DNA, the CDR3 is TGTGCCATCAGTGAGTCCCAGGGGCCTCAAGAGACCCAGTACTTC. Its translation: CAISESQGPQETQYF.

This clone was recorded once. V is TRBV5-1 and J is TRBJ2-4, with TRBD2 identical over 13 bases. This CDR3 has 15 residues. Germline V CDR1 and CDR2: SGHRS, YFSETQ. Germline trimming cut 4 bases from V and 7 bases from J; bases unmatched to any gene: 5. The CDR3, as DNA: TGCGCCAGCAGCGCGACTAGCGGGGGGACGAACATTCAGTACTTC. It yields the protein CASSATSGGTNIQYF.

This chain joins TRBV29-1 and TRBJ2-7; 7 bases agree with TRBD1. In germline, CDR1 is SQVTM, CDR2 ANQGSEA. The ends lost 4 bases at V and 7 bases at J; junction bases unmatched: 10. The CDR3 has 13 amino acids. This chain's CDR3 is CSVAGTALGEQYF. As DNA, the CDR3 is TGCAGCGTTGCCGGGACAGCCCTCGGGGAGCAGTACTTC.

The V gene is TRBV27, the J gene TRBJ2-4; the match to TRBD1 covers 8 bases. This CDR3 is 19 amino acids long. The germline CDR1 and CDR2 sequences are MNHEY and SMNVEV (reference sequence). The V and J ends lost 5 bases and 0 bases, in that order; junction bases with no gene match: 15. CDR3 protein: CASSTISTGAQLAKNIQYF. The CDR3 DNA sequence: TGTGCCAGCAGTACGATCTCGACAGGGGCCCAACTAGCCAAAAACATTCAGTACTTC.

The V call is TRBV13, the J call TRBJ1-1, with 8 nucleotides matching TRBD1. The V gene end was trimmed by 5 bases and the J gene end by 5 bases; junction bases not matched to a gene: 4. The CDR3 spans 13 residues. CDR1 and CDR2 (germline): PRHDT, FYEKMQ (reference sequence). CDR3 region: CASSHTGGTEAFF. The CDR3 DNA reads as TGTGCCAGCAGCCATACAGGGGGGACTGAAGCTTTCTTT.

The V call is TRBV10-2, the J call TRBJ1-5; 7 nucleotides agree with TRBD1. Germline V gene sequence: CDR1 WSHSY, CDR2 SAAADI. Germline trimming cut 3 bases from V and 3 bases from J; bases unmatched to any gene: 2. The CDR3 contains 14 residues. DNA of the CDR3: TGCGCCAGCAGTGAAGGGACAGACAATCAGCCCCAGCATTTT. Its translation: CASSEGTDNQPQHF.

V and J are TRBV6-5 and TRBJ2-1; TRBD2 agrees at 8 bases. V trimming: 7 bases; J trimming: 7 bases; junction bases outside the gene matches: 3. Germline loops: CDR1 MNHEY, CDR2 SVGAGI. This CDR3 contains 12 residues. CDR3 nucleotides: TGTGCCAGCATCGCTAGCGGGAATGAGCAGTTCTTC. It specifies CASIASGNEQFF.

The chain combines TRBV28 with TRBJ2-7, with D tentatively TRBD1 or TRBD2 (5 bases each). CDR1 and CDR2 from the germline V gene are MDHEN and SYDVKM. Trimming removed 5 bases from V and 1 base from J, with 15 bases in between. The CDR3 consists of 15 residues. The CDR3 nucleotides read TGTGCCAGCAGTCTTGAGGGGAAAATGTCCTACGAGCAGTACTTC. Translated: CASSLEGKMSYEQYF.

V gene TRBV7-9 combines with J gene TRBJ1-5; D ambiguous. V gave up 5 bases and J gave up 3 bases, with 14 bases separating them. The CDR3 loop spans 15 amino acids. Germline V gives CDR1 SEHNR, CDR2 FQNEAQ (reference sequence). CDR3 sequence: CASSPLAVDNQPQHF. The CDR3 bases are TGTGCCAGCAGCCCACTGGCGGTAGACAATCAGCCCCAGCATTTT.

V usage is TRBV11-2 and J usage is TRBJ1-2; 9 bases agree with TRBD1. The V segment lost 6 bases and the J segment 6 bases; nucleotides outside the gene matches: 14. The CDR3 runs to 16 residues. Germline V gene lookup returns CDR1 SGHAT and CDR2 FQNNGV. The CDR3 coding sequence is TGTGCCAGCAGACAACAGGGGGCGCTTCTCTTTAATGGCTACACCTTC. Protein sequence: CASRQQGALLFNGYTF. Based on the CDR3 plus reference TRBV11-2 and TRBJ1-2, the full variable domain is EAGVAQSPRYKIIEKRQSVAFWCNPISGHATLYWYQQILGQGPKLLIQFQNNGVVDDSQLPKDRFSAERLKGVDSTLKIQPAKLEDSAVYLCASRQQGALLFNGYTFGSGTRLTVV.

The V call is TRBV30, the J call TRBJ2-4, with a tentative D call TRBD2 (6 bases). V was clipped by 3 bases and J by 1 base, with 16 bases between them. Germline V CDR1 and CDR2: GTSNPN, SVGIG (reference sequence). The CDR3 covers 16 residues. CDR3 region: CAWSPRGGNAKNIQYF. The CDR3 DNA reads as TGTGCCTGGAGCCCAAGGGGCGGGAATGCCAAAAACATTCAGTACTTC.

The chain has TRBV6-5 and TRBJ2-3, with 8 bases aligning to TRBD1. This CDR3 comprises 14 residues. J was trimmed by 1 base and V by 9 bases; bases with no gene match: 6. Germline V gives CDR1 MNHEY, CDR2 SVGAGI. The CDR3 protein is CASCDRGGTDTQYF. The CDR3 bases are TGTGCCAGTTGTGACAGGGGAGGCACAGATACGCAGTATTTT.

The chain couples TRBV19 to TRBJ1-4; D is possibly TRBD1 (5 bases). This CDR3 region has 15 residues. Trimming left V 2 bases short and J 7 bases short, with 14 bases between. Germline CDR1 and CDR2: LNHDA and SQIVND (reference sequence). The CDR3 DNA is TGTGCCAGTAGTATACAGGGTTTGCCCTTTGAAAAACTGTTTTTT. Translated, it gives CASSIQGLPFEKLFF.

The chain joins TRBV6-5 to TRBJ2-7; no definite D call. V lost 4 bases to trimming and J lost 5 bases, with 12 bases between them. The CDR3 is 13 residues long. Germline V gene lookup returns CDR1 MNHEY and CDR2 SVGAGI. CDR3 sequence (DNA): TGTGCCAGCAGTTCGGGTCCTTCGAACGAGCAGTACTTC. This gives the protein CASSSGPSNEQYF.

This clone was recorded only once. This sample includes further DNA sequences coding for the same CDR3. The chain recombines TRBV5-1 with TRBJ2-5, with TRBD1 as a possible D gene (6 bases). V was shortened by 3 bases and J by 1 base, with 7 bases between the two germline ends. CDR1 and CDR2 from the germline V gene are SGHRS and YFSETQ. The CDR3 runs to 13 residues. CDR3 sequence reads: CASSWTAQETQYF. The CDR3 bases are TGCGCCAGCAGCTGGACAGCCCAAGAGACCCAGTACTTC.

The chain has TRBV19 and TRBJ1-1; 7 nucleotides match TRBD1. The germline V gene encodes CDR1 LNHDA and CDR2 SQIVND (reference sequence). V dropped 5 bases and J dropped 10; count of bases not matched to a gene: 10. The CDR3 runs to 13 residues. The CDR3 sequence is CASSPGTAGGAFF. The CDR3 bases are TGTGCCAGTAGTCCCGGGACAGCGGGGGGAGCTTTCTTT.

J is TRBJ2-7 and V is TRBV6-1; D is unresolved. The CDR3 has 15 residues. CDR1 and CDR2 (germline): MNHNS, SASEGT. The V end was cut by 4 bases, the J end by 0 bases, with 13 bases between. CDR3 bases: TGTGCCAGCAGTGGGCAGGTGGGCTACTCCTACGAGCAGTACTTC. It codes for CASSGQVGYSYEQYF.

The chain carries TRBV30 and TRBJ2-7, with D maybe TRBD1 (6 bases). Germline CDR1 and CDR2: GTSNPN and SVGIG (reference sequence). The germline V and J ends were trimmed by 1 base and 6 bases, with 16 bases remaining between them. This CDR3 is 14 amino acids long. CDR3 region: CAWSGDDRSAEQYF. For the CDR3, the DNA is TGTGCCTGGAGTGGGGACGACAGGTCCGCCGAGCAGTACTTC.

The count of this clone is one. This chain connects TRBV18 to TRBJ1-6; 9 nucleotides line up with TRBD1. This CDR3 has 14 amino acids. V shed 3 bases and J 9 bases; nucleotides not matched to a gene: 3. In germline, CDR1 is KGHSH, CDR2 LQKENI. The DNA for the CDR3 is TGTGCCAGCTCACCGGGACAGGGTACTTCACCCCTCCACTTT. Its protein product is CASSPGQGTSPLHF.

The chain uses TRBV7-2 and TRBJ1-4; the D is unclear. Germline V gene sequence: CDR1 SGHTA, CDR2 FQGNSA. Trimming pared 3 bases from V and 0 bases from J, leaving 5 bases between. The CDR3 contains 14 residues. CDR3 in amino acids: CASSLRATNEKLFF. The DNA for the CDR3 is TGTGCCAGCAGCTTGAGAGCAACTAATGAAAAACTGTTTTTT. Variable domain in full (rest from reference TRBV7-2 and TRBJ1-4): GAGVSQSPSNKVTEKGKDVELRCDPISGHTALYWYRQSLGQGLEFLIYFQGNSAPDKSGLPSDRFSAERTGGSVSTLTIQRTQQEDSAVYLCASSLRATNEKLFFGSGTQLSVL.

The CDR3 DNA reads as TGTGCCAGCTCGCGGGACAGTATCTACGAGCAGTACTTC. This codes for CASSRDSIYEQYF. The chain is built from TRBV18 and TRBJ2-7; tentatively, D is TRBD1 (7 bases). Per the germline V gene, CDR1 is KGHSH and CDR2 is LQKENI. The CDR3 covers 13 residues. Trimming removed 6 bases from V and 3 bases from J, with 12 bases in between.